This T cell receptor beta chain was sequenced for a study of blood T cell repertoires in COVID-19. Original processing methods: Quantification of nucleated cells was approximated via reference gene primer amplification. Only in-frame clones appear in the TCRdb table, and some are missing; sequencing was by immunoSEQ multiplex PCR. The V and J calls and the clone size are those of that table, but D and trimming were determined from the DNA. Of hundreds of thousands of clones listed, roughly 90% were seen once; the top ten hold around 4.8%. This CDR3 is built from 14 residues. Germline V gene lookup returns CDR1 SQVTM and CDR2 ANQGSEA. The ends were cut back, 5 bases at V and 5 bases at J, with 18 bases in the middle.

Specimen: PBMCs or T cells enriched from blood (not recorded which). The TCR was taken from a man aged 55 to 70 who had recovered from COVID-19. The gene calls are TRBV29-1 and TRBJ2-5, with a tentative D call TRBD1 (5 bases). CDR3 residues: CSVLLLGAGETQYF. The CDR3 nucleotides are TGCAGCGTTCTACTCCTAGGGGCTGGGGAGACCCAGTACTTC.